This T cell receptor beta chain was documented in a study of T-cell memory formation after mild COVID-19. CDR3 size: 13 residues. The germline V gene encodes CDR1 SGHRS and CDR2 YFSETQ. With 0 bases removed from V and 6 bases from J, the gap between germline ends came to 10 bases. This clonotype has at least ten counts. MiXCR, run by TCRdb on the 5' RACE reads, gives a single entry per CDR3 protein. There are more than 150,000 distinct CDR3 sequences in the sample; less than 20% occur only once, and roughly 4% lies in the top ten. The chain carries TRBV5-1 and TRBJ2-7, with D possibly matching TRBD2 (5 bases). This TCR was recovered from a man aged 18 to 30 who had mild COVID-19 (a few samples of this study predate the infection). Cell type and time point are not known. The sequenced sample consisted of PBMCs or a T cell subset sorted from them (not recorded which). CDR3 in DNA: TGCGCCAGCAGCTTGGCAGGACTCTCCGAGCAGTACGTC. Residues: CASSLAGLSEQYV.